One sample yielded the 6 T cell receptor beta chains listed below, sequenced in a study of T cells in Graves' hyperthyroidism and ophthalmopathy. TCR beta CDR3 sequences were amplified from RNA transcripts. A set of HTBI primers served as the primers for a first-round RT-PCR of the TCR CDR3. TCRdb analysed the multiplex PCR reads with MiXCR anew, one entry per CDR3 protein. This sample carries about 420,000 distinct CDR3 sequences, roughly an eighth of them seen once, and the ten largest clones take approximately 5.8%. The sequencing input was blood. Receptors originate from a young woman with Graves' hyperthyroidism.

This clonotype was seen a single time. A much larger clone differs by one base, so this may be a read error. V and J are TRBV27 and TRBJ2-7; TRBD2 is a possible D gene (6 bases). V was trimmed by 4 bases and J by 4 bases, leaving 20 bases between them. Germline CDR1 MNHEY, CDR2 SMNVEV (reference sequence). This CDR3 has 16 amino acids. In DNA, the CDR3 is TGTGCCAGCAGTTACTCGAAAAACGGGACTCCATACGAGCAGTACTTC. Its translation: CASSYSKNGTPYEQYF.

This clonotype was detected many times. The gene calls are TRBV11-3 and TRBJ2-1, with 8 bases lining up with TRBD1. After removal of 5 bases from V and 0 bases from J, the junction contained 9 bases not matched to a gene. Germline CDR1 is SGHNT and CDR2 is YENEEA. The CDR3 totals 17 residues. DNA for the CDR3: TGTGCCAGCAGCCAAGACAGGGGCCGTAGCTCCTACAATGAGCAGTTCTTC. Translation: CASSQDRGRSSYNEQFF.

V usage is TRBV19 and J usage is TRBJ1-1; D is undetermined. V lost 3 bases, J lost 0 bases, and 5 bases lay in between. The CDR3 totals 13 residues. Looked up from germline, CDR1 is LNHDA and CDR2 is SQIVND (reference sequence). CDR3 DNA sequence: TGTGCCAGTAGTATTGGGGTGAACACTGAAGCTTTCTTT. Amino acids: CASSIGVNTEAFF.

The chain uses TRBV6-2 or TRBV6-3 and TRBJ1-3; possible D gene TRBD1, 5 bases. Germline assignment: CDR1 MNHEY and CDR2 SVGEGT. The CDR3 totals 15 residues. V dropped 9 bases and J dropped 3 bases, with 18 bases sitting between them. In DNA, the CDR3 is TGTGCCAGTGTTCCGGACATCGGGATTGGAAACACCATATATTTT. Translating it yields CASVPDIGIGNTIYF.

This clonotype has only one observation. The rearrangement joins TRBV30 to TRBJ1-2; the match to TRBD1 covers 8 bases. In germline, CDR1 is GTSNPN, CDR2 SVGIG (reference sequence). J gave up 0 bases and V 5 bases, and 8 bases lay outside the gene matches. This CDR3 has 15 residues. The CDR3 DNA reads as TGTGCCTGGGCCCCGACAGGGGTAGCTAACTATGGCTACACCTTC. Translated, it gives CAWAPTGVANYGYTF.

This clonotype occurred a few times. This chain links TRBV7-9 with TRBJ2-1; a possible D gene is TRBD2 (6 bases). V shed 5 bases and J shed 4 bases, with 24 bases lying between them. The CDR3 length is 18 residues. In germline, CDR1 is SEHNR, CDR2 FQNEAQ (reference sequence). DNA of the CDR3: TGTGCCAGCAGCCGAAGTACCGCGTGGGACTCCCCTTACAATGAGCAGTTCTTC. It specifies CASSRSTAWDSPYNEQFF.